This T cell receptor (beta chain) is from a study of T cells expressing NK-cell markers. Study results and caveats: Specificity for HCMV among expanded NKG2C+ T cell clones was not established.

In germline, CDR1 is MNHEY, CDR2 SMNVEV (reference sequence). This CDR3 region has 14 residues. Reanalyzing the 5' RACE reads, TCRdb keeps one entry per CDR3 protein, without DNA. This sample's table reports about 260,000 distinct CDR3 sequences. Comment on this clonotype: Its specificity is not known.

This chain joins TRBV27 and TRBJ2-5; without DNA, the TCRdb call of TRBD1 cannot be checked. Material for sequencing was blood T cells: a sorted CD56 or NKG2C T cell subset, CD4+ or CD8+ T cells, or bulk PBMC T cells (not recorded which). This TCR came from a young man in good health. CDR3 sequence reads: CASSVPGQGRVQYF.